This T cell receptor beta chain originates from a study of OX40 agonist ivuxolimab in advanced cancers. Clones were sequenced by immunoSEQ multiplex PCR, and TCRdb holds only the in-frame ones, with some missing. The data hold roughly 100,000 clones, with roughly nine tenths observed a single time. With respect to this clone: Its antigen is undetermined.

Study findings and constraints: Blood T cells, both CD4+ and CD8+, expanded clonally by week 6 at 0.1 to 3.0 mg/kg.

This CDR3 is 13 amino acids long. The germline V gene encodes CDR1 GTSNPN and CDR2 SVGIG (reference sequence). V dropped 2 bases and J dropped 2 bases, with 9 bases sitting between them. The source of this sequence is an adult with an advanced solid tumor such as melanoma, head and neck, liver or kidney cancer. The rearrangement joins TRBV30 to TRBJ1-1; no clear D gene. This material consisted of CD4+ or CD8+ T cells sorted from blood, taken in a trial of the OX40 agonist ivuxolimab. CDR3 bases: TGTGCCTGGAGTAAAGCCTTCAACACTGAAGCTTTCTTT. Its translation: CAWSKAFNTEAFF.